The 23 T cell receptor beta chains in this list originate from one sample, sequenced in a study of T-cell reconstitution after alpha-beta-depleted transplantation in children. During its preparation, the TCRbeta library received unique molecular identifiers. MiXCR, applied by TCRdb to the PCR reads, yields one record per CDR3 protein. This table holds 200,000 to 300,000 distinct CDR3 sequences, roughly a quarter found once. Sequences were derived from PBMCs, sampled before TCRalphabeta/CD19-depleted stem cell transplant. The receptor set was obtained from a girl aged 2 to 10 with Fanconi anemia, due to receive a stem cell transplant.

This clonotype showed up many times. The chain employs TRBV25-1 and TRBJ2-5; D might be TRBD1 (6 bases). There are 14 residues in the CDR3. CDR1 and CDR2 (germline): MGHDK, SYGVNS. V was trimmed by 5 bases and J by 2 bases, leaving 12 bases between them. The CDR3 protein is CASSQLQGQETQYF. The CDR3 region has the DNA TGTGCCAGCAGTCAGTTACAGGGTCAAGAGACCCAGTACTTC.

This clonotype was seen many times. V gene TRBV5-1 combines with J gene TRBJ2-1; D is perhaps TRBD2 (6 bases). Germline V lookup: CDR1 SGHRS, CDR2 YFSETQ. The CDR3 is 16 amino acids. Deletions cut 0 bases from V and 3 bases from J, with 13 bases between. The CDR3: CASSLASAGNYNEQFF. DNA for the CDR3: TGCGCCAGCAGCTTGGCCTCTGCGGGGAACTACAATGAGCAGTTCTTC.

This clonotype was detected many times. The chain combines TRBV27 with TRBJ2-1; D unresolved. The CDR3 is 15 residues long. V was pared by 6 bases and J by 4 bases, with 16 bases between. The germline CDR1 and CDR2 sequences are MNHEY and SMNVEV (reference sequence). The CDR3, as DNA: TGTGCCAGCAGAGAGGACCTCAGCCCTTACAATGAGCAGTTCTTC. Translation: CASREDLSPYNEQFF.

The sample holds many counts of this clonotype. Germline is not matched at one junction end, which may reflect a read error. The chain links TRBV29-1 to TRBJ2-7, with unresolved D. CDR1 SQVTM and CDR2 ANQGSEA come from the germline V gene. CDR3 length equals 12 residues. The CDR3 DNA sequence: TGCAGCGTTGAAGGCTCCTCCTTCGAGCAGTACTTC. It encodes CSVEGSSFEQYF.

This clonotype was found a few times. The chain employs TRBV5-1 and TRBJ2-1; TRBD2 aligns across 7 bases. The CDR3 is 17 amino acids. The ends lost 4 bases at V and 10 bases at J; junction bases unmatched: 20. Germline CDR1 and CDR2: SGHRS and YFSETQ. CDR3 residues: CASSPIKPGLKHGEQFF. CDR3 coding DNA: TGCGCCAGCAGCCCCATTAAACCGGGACTAAAGCATGGGGAGCAGTTCTTC.

This clonotype has ten or more counts. This chain links TRBV12-3 or TRBV12-4 with TRBJ2-2; possible D gene TRBD2, 6 bases. Trimming cost V 3 bases and J 5 bases, with 7 bases left between them. This CDR3 contains 13 residues. The CDR3 DNA reads as TGTGCCAGCAGTTTTCTAGCGACCGGGGAGCTGTTTTTT. This codes for CASSFLATGELFF.

In its sample, this clonotype was seen a few times. This chain uses TRBV6-5 with TRBJ2-7, with a weak D call TRBD2 (6 bases). V gave up 4 bases and J gave up 2 bases, with 12 bases separating them. Germline V gives CDR1 MNHEY, CDR2 SVGAGI. The length of the CDR3 is 14 residues. CDR3 amino acids: CASSSLRDPYEQYF. CDR3 nucleotide sequence: TGTGCCAGCAGTTCCCTGCGGGATCCCTACGAGCAGTACTTC.

This clonotype has more than one count but fewer than ten. J is TRBJ2-1 and V is TRBV29-1, with D tentatively TRBD2 (6 bases). Germline V CDR1 and CDR2: SQVTM, ANQGSEA. This CDR3 contains 16 residues. Trimming pared 0 bases from V and 3 bases from J, leaving 15 bases between. The CDR3 here is CSVEDRGEAYYNEQFF. CDR3 bases: TGCAGCGTTGAAGATCGTGGGGAGGCCTACTACAATGAGCAGTTCTTC.

The rearrangement joins TRBV5-1 to TRBJ2-1; 9 positions agree with TRBD2. Trimming at V came to 1 base and at J to 10 bases, leaving 12 bases not matched to a gene. This CDR3 has 16 residues. From germline, CDR1 is SGHRS and CDR2 YFSETQ. The DNA for the CDR3 is TGCGCCAGCAGCTTGCGAGGCGGGGGGGGGATTGTGGAGCAGTTCTTC. As protein: CASSLRGGGGIVEQFF.

In this sample, this clonotype turned up a few times. The chain uses TRBV27 and TRBJ2-3, with 12 bases identical to TRBD2. The length of the CDR3 is 17 residues. Germline CDR1 MNHEY, CDR2 SMNVEV (reference sequence). Losses at the gene ends were 4 bases for V and 6 bases for J; bases not matched to a gene: 11. The CDR3 loop reads CASSSSIPSGGADTQYF. The DNA of the CDR3 is TGTGCCAGCAGTTCCTCGATACCTAGCGGGGGGGCGGATACGCAGTATTTT.

This clonotype appeared many times. The CDR3 nucleotides are TGCGCCAGCAGCCAAGAGAGAGGAGCATACGAGCAGTTCTTC. It yields the protein CASSQERGAYEQFF. The V call is TRBV4-1, the J call TRBJ2-1; the D is unclear. The CDR3 is made up of 14 amino acids. V was shortened by 0 bases and J by 10 bases, with 13 bases between the two germline ends. Germline V gene sequence: CDR1 MGHRA, CDR2 YSYEKL.

This clonotype was counted many times. V usage is TRBV29-1 and J usage is TRBJ2-3; D unclear. The germline gives CDR1 SQVTM, CDR2 ANQGSEA. The V gene lost 0 bases and the J gene lost 6 bases, with 4 bases spanning the gap. The CDR3 has 11 residues. The CDR3 sequence: CSVEDPDTQYF. The CDR3 coding sequence is TGCAGCGTTGAAGATCCCGATACGCAGTATTTT.

This clonotype was recorded many times. The chain combines TRBV15 with TRBJ2-3, with a possible D match to TRBD2 (5 bases). Trimming removed 6 bases at V and 2 bases at J, with 18 bases between. CDR1 is LNHNV, CDR2 YYDKDF, per germline (reference sequence). This CDR3 contains 16 residues. Written as DNA, the CDR3 is TGTGCCACCAGGGGAGCCGAGAAGCAGACCACAGATACGCAGTATTTT. This encodes CATRGAEKQTTDTQYF.

The table lists this clonotype with a few counts. This chain uses TRBV4-1 with TRBJ2-1; possibly TRBD1 for D (5 bases). The V and J ends lost 4 bases and 0 bases respectively, with 16 bases between them. The CDR3 is 17 residues long. Germline CDR1 reads MGHRA; CDR2 reads YSYEKL. Here the CDR3 DNA reads TGCGCCAGCAGCCCTGGAGACAGACGAAGCTCCTACAATGAGCAGTTCTTC. Translating it yields CASSPGDRRSSYNEQFF.

This clonotype was detected only once. The chain carries TRBV6-1 and TRBJ1-3; 7 nucleotides match TRBD1. From germline, CDR1 is MNHNS and CDR2 SASEGT. The CDR3 covers 16 residues. Unmatched junction bases numbered 13, after V lost 7 bases and J lost 4 bases. The DNA of the CDR3 is TGTGCCAGCACCTCAATCGACAGGGCGTTAGGAAACACCATATATTTT. Amino acids: CASTSIDRALGNTIYF.

This clonotype was detected many times. The chain employs TRBV12-3 or TRBV12-4 and TRBJ2-7; D unresolved. The V end lost 5 bases, the J end lost 2 bases, and 10 bases lay between the germline ends. The CDR3 has 13 residues. The CDR3 coding sequence is TGTGCCAGCAGTCTAATTGGAGCCTACGAGCAGTACTTC. Its protein product is CASSLIGAYEQYF.

This rearrangement joins TRBV7-3 to TRBJ2-7; D possibly corresponds to TRBD2 (5 bases). V shed 2 bases and J shed 3 bases, with 14 bases lying between them. From germline, CDR1 is SGHTA and CDR2 FQGTGA. The CDR3 is made up of 15 amino acids. In nucleotides, the CDR3 is TGTGCCAGCAGCTTAGGGAGAATTGGGGTCTACGAGCAGTACTTC. Translation gives CASSLGRIGVYEQYF.

Many counts were recorded for this clonotype. The chain joins TRBV29-1 to TRBJ2-1; D call uncertain. The CDR3 extends over 12 amino acids. V dropped 4 bases and J dropped 6 bases, with 10 bases sitting between them. CDR1 is SQVTM, CDR2 ANQGSEA, per germline. The CDR3 loop reads CSVVSGFNEQFF. The CDR3 region has the DNA TGCAGCGTTGTAAGTGGCTTCAATGAGCAGTTCTTC.

The gene calls are TRBV7-4 and TRBJ2-5, with TRBD1 as a possible D gene (5 bases). Germline V gene sequence: CDR1 SGHVT, CDR2 SQSDAQ. Deletions cut 3 bases from V and 0 bases from J, with 8 bases between. This CDR3 has 14 residues. Written as DNA, the CDR3 is TGTGCCAGCAGCTTCTCAGGGTACCAAGAGACCCAGTACTTC. Protein: CASSFSGYQETQYF.

This clonotype was seen repeatedly, ten times or more. The V and J genes are TRBV29-1 and TRBJ2-7; TRBD2 aligns across 14 bases. Germline-derived CDR1 and CDR2 are SQVTM and ANQGSEA. The CDR3 covers 17 residues. Germline trimming cut 6 bases from V and 5 bases from J; bases unmatched to any gene: 15. CDR3: CSVRGGLAGAGAHEQYF. CDR3 bases: TGCAGCGTCCGTGGGGGACTAGCGGGAGCGGGGGCCCACGAGCAGTACTTC.

The chain has TRBV9 and TRBJ1-1; no reliable D call. The CDR3 contains 15 residues. Trimming took 3 bases from V and 9 from J, leaving 21 bases between them. Germline CDR1 and CDR2: SGDLS and YYNGEE. Here the CDR3 reads CASSASPVTWPQAFF. For the CDR3, the DNA is TGTGCCAGCAGCGCCTCACCCGTGACTTGGCCTCAAGCTTTCTTT.

This clonotype was observed many times. V usage is TRBV7-6 and J usage is TRBJ2-7, with TRBD2 matching 9 bases. The germline CDR1 and CDR2 sequences are SGHVS and FNYEAQ. With V trimmed by 5 bases and J by 3 bases, 5 bases remained unmatched. The CDR3 consists of 14 residues. The CDR3 spells CASSVTSGLYEQYF. The CDR3 DNA sequence: TGTGCCAGCAGCGTGACTAGCGGCCTCTACGAGCAGTACTTC.

The chain is built from TRBV2 and TRBJ2-2, with a possible D match to TRBD1 (5 bases). Between the trimmed V and J ends, which lost 6 bases and 8 bases, there was a span of 13 bases. The CDR3 extends over 13 amino acids. Germline CDR1 SNHLY, CDR2 FYNNEI. The CDR3 reads CASSDSRGGELFF. CDR3 nucleotides: TGTGCCAGCAGCGACAGCCGAGGAGGGGAGCTGTTTTTT.